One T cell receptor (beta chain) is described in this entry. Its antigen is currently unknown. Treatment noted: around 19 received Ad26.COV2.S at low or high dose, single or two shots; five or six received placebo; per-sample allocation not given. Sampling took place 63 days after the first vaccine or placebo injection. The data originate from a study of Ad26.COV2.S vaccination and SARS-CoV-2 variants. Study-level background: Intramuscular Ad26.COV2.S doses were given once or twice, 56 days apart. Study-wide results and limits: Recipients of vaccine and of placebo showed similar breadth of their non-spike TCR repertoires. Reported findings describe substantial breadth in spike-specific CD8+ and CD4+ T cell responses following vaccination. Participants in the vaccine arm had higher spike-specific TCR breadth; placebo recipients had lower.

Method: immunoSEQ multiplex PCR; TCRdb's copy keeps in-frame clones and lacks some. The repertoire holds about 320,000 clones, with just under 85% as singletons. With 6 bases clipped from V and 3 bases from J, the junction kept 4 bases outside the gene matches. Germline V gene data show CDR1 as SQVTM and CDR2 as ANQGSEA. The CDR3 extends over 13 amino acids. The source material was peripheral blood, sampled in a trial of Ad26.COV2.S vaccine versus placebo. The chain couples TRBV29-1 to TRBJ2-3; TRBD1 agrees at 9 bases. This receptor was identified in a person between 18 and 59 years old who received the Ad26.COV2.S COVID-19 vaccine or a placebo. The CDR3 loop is CSVNRGRTDTQYF. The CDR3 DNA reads TGCAGCGTAAACAGGGGGCGGACAGATACGCAGTATTTT.